Following are 2 T cell receptor beta chains from one sample sequenced in a study of shared clonotypes between healthy human individuals. Measured with immunoSEQ multiplex PCR; TCRdb has only the in-frame clones, and not every one. Of more than 2,000,000 clones in the sample, approximately 95% were seen once. The sample comprised naive CD4+ T cells from PBMCs. The subset was: CD45RA+ positively selected. Receptor source: a young man in good health. Some clones in this sample may be carry-over from other donors' samples.

The V call is TRBV7-3, the J call TRBJ2-1; the D gene is possibly TRBD1 (6 bases). Per germline, CDR1 SGHTA and CDR2 FQGTGA. The CDR3 runs 14 residues. The V and J ends lost 5 bases and 5 bases respectively, with 13 bases between them. The DNA for the CDR3 is TGTGCCAGCAGCAAAAGGGGGAGCGACAATGAGCAGTTCTTC. This gives the protein CASSKRGSDNEQFF.

V and J are TRBV6-5 and TRBJ2-7; 9 nucleotides agree with TRBD2. Germline V gene sequence: CDR1 MNHEY, CDR2 SVGAGI. V shed 6 bases, J shed 2 bases, and the junction held 8 bases outside the gene matches. The CDR3 length is 15 residues. The CDR3 DNA reads as TGTGCCAGCAGACCCCCCCAGCGGGGGGCCTACGAGCAGTACTTC. Amino acids: CASRPPQRGAYEQYF.